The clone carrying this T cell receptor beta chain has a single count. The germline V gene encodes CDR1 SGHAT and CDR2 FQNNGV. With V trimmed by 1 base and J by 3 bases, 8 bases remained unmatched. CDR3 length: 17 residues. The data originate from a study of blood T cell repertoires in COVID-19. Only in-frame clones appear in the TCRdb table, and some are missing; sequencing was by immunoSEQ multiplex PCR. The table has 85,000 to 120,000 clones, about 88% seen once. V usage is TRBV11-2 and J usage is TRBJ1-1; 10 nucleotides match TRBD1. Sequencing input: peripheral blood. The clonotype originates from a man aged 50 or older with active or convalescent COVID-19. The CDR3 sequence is CASSLAAAGTGDTEAFF. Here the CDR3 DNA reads TGTGCCAGCAGCTTAGCAGCCGCCGGGACAGGGGACACTGAAGCTTTCTTT.